These 23 T cell receptor beta chains share one sample of origin, sequenced in a study of neurological immune-mediated disorders. TCRdb itself ran the 5' RACE reads through MiXCR, one entry per CDR3 protein. The table has about 45,000 distinct CDR3 sequences, approximately 15% seen once. Time point described: longitudinal time-point 3. Sequenced material: PBMCs. These receptor sequences come from a man aged 25-40 years in good health.

This clonotype was seen many times. The CDR3 sequence: CSARDHGRMNTEAFF. The CDR3 DNA sequence: TGCAGTGCTAGAGATCACGGGCGAATGAACACTGAAGCTTTCTTT. This chain joins TRBV20-1 and TRBJ1-1; D unresolved. CDR3 length: 15 residues. Deletions cut 0 bases from V and 0 bases from J, with 11 bases between. CDR1 and CDR2 (germline): DFQATT, SNEGSKA (reference sequence).

This clonotype was detected many times. The chain employs TRBV6-6 and TRBJ2-5; 8 bases agree with TRBD2. J lost 2 bases, V lost 6 bases, and 5 bases had no gene match. The CDR3 spans 14 residues. CDR1 is MNHNY and CDR2 is SVGAGI in the germline V gene (reference sequence). The CDR3 is CASRYTSGQETQYF. The DNA of the CDR3 is TGTGCCAGCAGATACACTAGCGGACAAGAGACCCAGTACTTC.

This clonotype showed up many times. V gene TRBV20-1 combines with J gene TRBJ1-5; 8 bases agree with TRBD1. This CDR3 has 13 residues. V lost 4 bases and J lost 3; bases outside the gene matches: 2. Germline lookup yields CDR1 DFQATT and CDR2 SNEGSKA (reference sequence). The CDR3 loop is CSANRGYNQPQHF. The CDR3 nucleotides are TGCAGTGCTAACAGGGGGTACAATCAGCCCCAGCATTTT.

This clonotype was recorded at least ten times. V and J are TRBV6-1 and TRBJ1-5; no clear D. V gave up 3 bases and J gave up 1 base, with 4 bases separating them. The CDR3 loop spans 13 amino acids. The germline gives CDR1 MNHNS, CDR2 SASEGT. The CDR3 loop is CASSDRSNQPQHF. The CDR3 region has the DNA TGTGCCAGCAGTGATAGGAGCAATCAGCCCCAGCATTTT.

To note about this clonotype: With a much larger clone just one base away, this may be a read error. The chain has TRBV27 and TRBJ1-3; the D gene is possibly TRBD1 (6 bases). Germline V gives CDR1 MNHEY, CDR2 SMNVEV (reference sequence). This CDR3 has 16 amino acids. Here the CDR3 reads CANSSLLDSSGNTIYF. The CDR3, as DNA: TGTGCCAACAGTTCCCTCCTGGACAGCTCTGGAAACACCATATATTTT.

This clonotype was seen repeatedly, ten times or more. The J gene is TRBJ1-1, the V gene TRBV20-1; 9 nucleotides line up with TRBD1. The CDR3 length is 15 residues. Germline V CDR1 and CDR2: DFQATT, SNEGSKA (reference sequence). V lost 6 bases to trimming and J lost 6 bases; unmatched junction nucleotides: 14. CDR3 sequence (DNA): TGCAGTGCCGTGACTCTGGGACAGGGAGGCCCTGAAGCTTTCTTT. The encoded protein is CSAVTLGQGGPEAFF.

This clonotype was counted only a few times. V is TRBV20-1 and J is TRBJ2-2; 10 bases are a match to TRBD1. CDR1 and CDR2 from the germline V gene are DFQATT and SNEGSKA (reference sequence). CDR3 size: 17 residues. Losses at the gene ends were 3 bases for V and 8 bases for J; bases not matched to a gene: 15. The CDR3 nucleotides are TGCAGTGCTAGCGGTTCCGGGACAGGGGATTTGACGGGGGAGCTGTTTTTT. It translates to CSASGSGTGDLTGELFF.

The sample holds many counts of this clonotype. The chain recombines TRBV12-3 or TRBV12-4 with TRBJ2-2; D might be TRBD1 or TRBD2, each matching 5 bases. This CDR3 comprises 14 residues. The V end lost 9 bases, the J end lost 2 bases, and 13 bases lay between the germline ends. The CDR3 region is CASAGDPNTGELFF. The CDR3, as DNA: TGTGCCAGTGCCGGGGACCCAAACACCGGGGAGCTGTTTTTT.

This clonotype was seen many times. CDR3 nucleotides: TGTGCCAGCAGGTCTGCGGTAAATGAGCAGTTCTTC. This translates into CASRSAVNEQFF. The genes are TRBV7-2 and TRBJ2-1; D not resolved. The CDR3 runs to 12 residues. Trimming removed 6 bases from V and 7 bases from J, with 10 bases in between. Germline V gene sequence: CDR1 SGHTA, CDR2 FQGNSA.

The chain has TRBV6-4 and TRBJ2-1; no reliable D call. This CDR3 is 15 amino acids long. Germline V lookup: CDR1 MRHNA, CDR2 SNTAGT. V was pared by 2 bases and J by 1 base, with 9 bases between. The chain's CDR3 is CASSDHPVSYNEQFF. CDR3 sequence (DNA): TGTGCCAGCAGTGACCACCCGGTTTCCTACAATGAGCAGTTCTTC.

The chain couples TRBV5-1 to TRBJ1-1, with TRBD1 as a possible D gene (6 bases). This CDR3 spans 15 amino acids. Germline V gives CDR1 SGHRS, CDR2 YFSETQ. V was pared by 4 bases and J by 1 base, with 14 bases between. The CDR3 DNA reads TGCGCCAGCAGCGAACGGCTGACAGGGAACACTGAAGCTTTCTTT. Protein: CASSERLTGNTEAFF.

This clonotype has ten or more counts. For the CDR3, the DNA is TGTGCCAGCAGCTCCGGGACTGCTAATGGCTACACCTTC. It codes for CASSSGTANGYTF. V and J are TRBV28 and TRBJ1-2; D possibly corresponds to TRBD1 (5 bases). The CDR3 consists of 13 residues. V was cut by 6 bases and J by 6 bases, with 14 bases left in between. Germline V gives CDR1 MDHEN, CDR2 SYDVKM.

This clonotype was observed many times. This chain uses TRBV10-3 with TRBJ2-5; 14 bases agree with TRBD2. Trimming removed 6 bases from V and 4 bases from J; junction bases left unmatched: 7. The length of the CDR3 is 16 residues. CDR1 and CDR2 from the germline V gene are ENHRY and SYGVKD. CDR3 DNA sequence: TGTGCCATCAGCGAGCCGGGACTAGCGGGAGTAGAGACCCAGTACTTC. Protein: CAISEPGLAGVETQYF.

This clonotype appeared many times. The V and J genes are TRBV2 and TRBJ2-3; 14 bases are shared with TRBD2. CDR1 is SNHLY, CDR2 FYNNEI, per germline. CDR3 length: 16 residues. V gave up 5 bases and J gave up 4 bases; unmatched junction bases: 5. This CDR3 is CASSLGLAGDADTQYF. CDR3 nucleotide sequence: TGTGCCAGCAGTCTGGGACTAGCGGGAGACGCAGATACGCAGTATTTT.

This clonotype was found many times. V usage is TRBV7-9 and J usage is TRBJ1-3; D uncertain. CDR3 length: 15 residues. In germline, CDR1 is SEHNR, CDR2 FQNEAQ (reference sequence). V was pared by 1 base and J by 1 base, with 8 bases between. The CDR3 here is CASSLVGVSGNTIYF. In DNA, the CDR3 is TGTGCCAGCAGCTTAGTTGGAGTTTCTGGAAACACCATATATTTT.

Of note for this clonotype: The conserved final phenylalanine or tryptophan is absent from the CDR3, which likely points to a read error. The chain carries TRBV28 and TRBJ2-1, with 9 bases fitting TRBD2. The CDR3 runs 14 residues. CDR1 is MDHEN, CDR2 SYDVKM, per germline. CDR3 DNA sequence: TGTGCCAGAAGTTTAGCGGGAGAAGTAAATGAGCAGTTCTCC. Protein product: CARSLAGEVNEQFS.

This clonotype has only a few counts. J is TRBJ2-5 and V is TRBV14; D might be TRBD1 (6 bases). This CDR3 has 19 amino acids. Between the trimmed V and J ends, which lost 4 bases and 5 bases, there was a span of 29 bases. Germline CDR1 is SGHDN and CDR2 is FVKESK. CDR3 DNA: TGTGCCAGCAGCCTAAAGGGTTGGGGCTGGGGGCTGAGAAGCGAGACCCAGTACTTC. Translation: CASSLKGWGWGLRSETQYF.

This clonotype was picked up many times. The chain combines TRBV29-1 with TRBJ2-3, with D unclear. In germline, CDR1 is SQVTM, CDR2 ANQGSEA. CDR3 size: 14 residues. Between the trimmed V and J ends, which lost 7 bases and 5 bases, there was a span of 19 bases. In DNA, the CDR3 is TGCAGCGCCGCAGCTTGGCCCGTGGGAGATACGCAGTATTTT. The encoded protein is CSAAAWPVGDTQYF.

This clonotype was counted at least ten times. The chain employs TRBV12-3 or TRBV12-4 and TRBJ2-3; 9 bases fit TRBD1. The CDR3 sequence is 16 residues long. The V segment lost 5 bases and the J segment 4 bases; nucleotides outside the gene matches: 10. This chain's CDR3 is CASSPWGTGRPDTQYF. For the CDR3, the DNA is TGTGCCAGCAGTCCATGGGGGACAGGGCGGCCAGATACGCAGTATTTT.

As regards this clonotype: One junction end disagrees with the germline gene, perhaps due to a read error. CDR3 bases: TGCAGTGCTCGTAAACAGGGACAGACCGGTTCACCACTCCACTTT. It specifies CSARKQGQTGSPLHF. V and J are TRBV20-1 and TRBJ1-6; 7 bases match TRBD1. CDR1 is DFQATT, CDR2 SNEGSKA, per germline (reference sequence). The CDR3 has 15 residues.

This clonotype has ten or more counts. V usage is TRBV29-1 and J usage is TRBJ2-7; the D gene is possibly TRBD2 (6 bases). The V gene's germline CDR1 is SQVTM and CDR2 ANQGSEA. V lost 3 bases to trimming and J lost 6 bases, with 15 bases between them. This CDR3 is 13 amino acids long. The CDR3 DNA sequence: TGCAGCGTTGATGCGGGACTCCTAGGCGAGCAGTACTTC. Encoded protein: CSVDAGLLGEQYF.

Points on this clonotype: A junction boundary mismatches the germline segment, possibly from a read error. V usage is TRBV20-1 and J usage is TRBJ2-1, with 8 nucleotides matching TRBD1. There are 14 residues in the CDR3. CDR1 is DFQATT, CDR2 SNEGSKA, per germline (reference sequence). In nucleotides, the CDR3 is TGCAGTGCACCTGGACAGGGTTCCTACAATGAACAGTTCTTC. Its translation: CSAPGQGSYNEQFF.

This clonotype was seen repeatedly, ten times or more. The chain carries TRBV19 and TRBJ2-2, with 9 bases identical to TRBD2. Germline loops: CDR1 LNHDA, CDR2 SQIVND (reference sequence). V trimming: 11 bases; J trimming: 5 bases; junction bases outside the gene matches: 12. There are 15 residues in the CDR3. CDR3 sequence: CASKPGLAGTGELFF. The CDR3 DNA follows: TGTGCCTCCAAGCCGGGACTAGCAGGAACCGGGGAGCTGTTTTTT.